This TCR beta chain comes out of a study of T cell responses to AZD1222 COVID-19 vaccine. The study's findings and limits: Sampling that yielded the repertoires occurred only after the peak T cell response. Only a handful of people who got AZD1222 tested seropositive at baseline. Along spike, vaccine-associated CD4 TCRs were found throughout, with dominance at 160-218 and 743-854.

As regards this clone: Its target is unknown.

The method was immunoSEQ multiplex PCR; TCRdb's version includes in-frame clones alone and lacks a portion of them. The table has about 130,000 clones, roughly 92% seen once. There are 13 residues in the CDR3. Trimming removed 2 bases from V and 4 bases from J, with 7 bases in between. The genes are TRBV12-3 or TRBV12-4 and TRBJ2-3; no firm D call. The starting material was peripheral blood, obtained on day 0 of AZD1222 vaccination. This receptor was obtained from an adult in good health. The CDR3: CASSLFPADTQYF. CDR3 DNA sequence: TGTGCCAGCAGTTTATTTCCCGCAGATACGCAGTATTTT.